This T cell receptor (beta chain) was recorded in a study of beta chain features in type 1 diabetes. The collection from each donor was one heparinised blood draw averaging about 116 mL. This clone has only a few counts. Its antigen is currently unknown. Isolated RNA was reverse transcribed in full, so expressed TCRB transcripts were sequenced. The protocol was immunoSEQ multiplex PCR, while the TCRdb copy is restricted to in-frame clones and leaves out a portion. The sample has a few hundred thousand clones; 10% to 15% are singletons. General observations from the study: More deletions and fewer insertions at VDJ junctions were seen in type 1 diabetes patients. Within each of all four CD4+ subsets, Type 1 diabetes patients had TCRB CDR3s that were moderately but significantly shorter. Equally in patients and controls, shorter templates might have been favored by PCR.

CDR1 and CDR2 (germline): MGHRA, YSYEKL. The V segment lost 2 bases and the J segment 3 bases; nucleotides outside the gene matches: 7. The CDR3 consists of 15 residues. V and J are TRBV4-1 and TRBJ2-7; 7 nucleotides align to TRBD2. Sequences were obtained from naive CD4+ T cells from blood. This sequence originates from a woman younger than 35 with type 1 diabetes. CDR3 in amino acids: CASSQPGTIGYEQYF. DNA of the CDR3: TGCGCCAGCAGCCAACCCGGGACTATAGGCTACGAGCAGTACTTC.